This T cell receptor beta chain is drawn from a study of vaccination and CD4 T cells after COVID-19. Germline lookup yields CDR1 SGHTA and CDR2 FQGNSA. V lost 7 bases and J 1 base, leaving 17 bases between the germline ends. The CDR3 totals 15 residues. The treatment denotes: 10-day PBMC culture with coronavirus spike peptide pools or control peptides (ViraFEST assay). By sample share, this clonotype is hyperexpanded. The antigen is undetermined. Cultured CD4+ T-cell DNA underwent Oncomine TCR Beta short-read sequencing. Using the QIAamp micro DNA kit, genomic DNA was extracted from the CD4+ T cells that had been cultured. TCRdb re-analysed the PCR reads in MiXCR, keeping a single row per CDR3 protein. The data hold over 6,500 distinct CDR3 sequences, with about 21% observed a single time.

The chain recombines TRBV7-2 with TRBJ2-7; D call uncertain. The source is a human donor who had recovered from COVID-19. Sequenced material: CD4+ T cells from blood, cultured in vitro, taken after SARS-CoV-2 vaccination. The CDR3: CASTTYGQSSYEQYF. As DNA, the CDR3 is TGTGCCAGCACTACGTATGGGCAGTCGTCCTACGAGCAGTACTTC.